The 25 T cell receptor beta chains given below trace back to one sample, sequenced in a study of early T cells in non-severe SARS-CoV-2 infection (dated by TCRdb to the early 2020s). The library relied on 5' RACE. TCRdb shows the sequencer as NextSeq 500. The public reads were run again by TCRdb, first through fastp at Q25 and then through MiXCR, and only productive beta chains were kept. Records with the same CDR3 protein are collapsed into one entry carrying the most frequent genes and DNA. The sample profile shows some 62,000 distinct CDR3 sequences; roughly 9% of them were found once. The biggest ten clones account for over 10% of the sample. The sequencing here drew on whole blood, taken at baseline. The receptors shown here come from an adult who was a healthcare worker with PCR-confirmed SARS-CoV-2 infection or an uninfected control (not recorded which).

Ten or more counts support this clonotype. The chain carries TRBV19 and TRBJ2-2, with unresolved D. V was pared by 3 bases and J by 6 bases, with 11 bases between. Germline V gives CDR1 LNHDA, CDR2 SQIVND (reference sequence). The CDR3 runs 14 residues. The CDR3 loop reads CASSIRKSSGELFF. CDR3 DNA: TGTGCCAGTAGTATTAGGAAGTCTTCCGGGGAGCTGTTTTTT.

This clonotype was seen many times. This chain uses TRBV7-2 with TRBJ1-1, with a possible D match to TRBD1 (6 bases). The germline CDR1 and CDR2 sequences are SGHTA and FQGNSA. The CDR3 contains 13 residues. V lost 4 bases and J 5 bases, leaving 11 bases between the germline ends. The CDR3 DNA sequence: TGTGCCAGCAGCTCCTGGGGGCGAACTGAAGCTTTCTTT. The encoded protein is CASSSWGRTEAFF. The entire variable domain, with the rest obtained from reference TRBV7-2 and TRBJ1-1, is as follows: GAGVSQSPSNKVTEKGKDVELRCDPISGHTALYWYRQSLGQGLEFLIYFQGNSAPDKSGLPSDRFSAERTGGSVSTLTIQRTQQEDSAVYLCASSSWGRTEAFFGQGTRLTVV.

V and J are TRBV6-2 or TRBV6-3 and TRBJ2-1; no firm D call. The germline V gene encodes CDR1 MNHEY and CDR2 SVGEGT. V was pared by 6 bases and J by 6 bases, with 6 bases between. This CDR3 has 11 amino acids. This CDR3 reads CASRSINEQFF. CDR3 nucleotide sequence: TGTGCCAGCAGATCGATCAATGAGCAGTTCTTC.

DNA of the CDR3: TGTGCCAGCCTCAATCGGGGGGCAGAGGGAGCTTTCTTT. Amino acids: CASLNRGAEGAFF. This rearrangement joins TRBV12-3 or TRBV12-4 to TRBJ1-1, with D possibly TRBD1 on 6 matching bases. The CDR3 is made up of 13 amino acids. Trimming pared 8 bases from V and 10 bases from J, leaving 20 bases between.

The chain recombines TRBV10-3 with TRBJ2-2; D not resolved. CDR3 size: 15 residues. Trimming left V 7 bases short and J 0 bases short, with 12 bases between. Germline lookup yields CDR1 ENHRY and CDR2 SYGVKD. The DNA for the CDR3 is TGTGCCATCACCCTCGGGCCCGCGAACACCGGGGAGCTGTTTTTT. This encodes CAITLGPANTGELFF.

V and J are TRBV12-3 or TRBV12-4 and TRBJ2-5; tentative D call: TRBD2 (5 bases). Trimming removed 3 bases at V and 2 bases at J, with 19 bases between. The CDR3 runs 17 residues. The CDR3, as DNA: TGTGCCAGCAGTTTCCCGACCTCGAGGGTAAGACAAGAGACCCAGTACTTC. Protein: CASSFPTSRVRQETQYF.

The chain uses TRBV5-6 and TRBJ2-5, with 8 nucleotides matching TRBD1. V lost 3 bases, J lost 0 bases, and 4 bases stayed unmatched. This CDR3 comprises 15 residues. Germline CDR1 and CDR2: SGHDT and YYEEEE. CDR3 in DNA: TGTGCCAGCAGCTCGAGACAGGGGTACCAAGAGACCCAGTACTTC. Translated: CASSSRQGYQETQYF.

This clonotype was picked up a small number of times. J is TRBJ2-7 and V is TRBV27; 9 bases align to TRBD2. CDR1 MNHEY and CDR2 SMNVEV come from the germline V gene (reference sequence). There are 13 residues in the CDR3. The trim removed 5 bases at V and 6 bases at J, leaving 5 bases unmatched. CDR3 sequence reads: CASSVSGRSEQYF. The CDR3 DNA is TGTGCCAGCAGTGTTAGCGGGAGAAGCGAGCAGTACTTC.

There are many counts of this clonotype. The chain is built from TRBV3-1 and TRBJ2-5; maybe TRBD1 (7 bases). V was cut by 2 bases and J by 7 bases, with 17 bases left in between. The CDR3 covers 15 residues. Germline values: CDR1 LGHDT, CDR2 YNNKEL (reference sequence). This chain's CDR3 is CASSQKYGGGLTQYF. In DNA, the CDR3 is TGTGCCAGCAGCCAAAAGTACGGAGGGGGCCTGACCCAGTACTTC.

This clonotype showed up many times. The chain recombines TRBV12-3 or TRBV12-4 with TRBJ1-1; 9 bases are shared with TRBD1. The V gene end was trimmed by 7 bases and the J gene end by 4 bases; junction bases not matched to a gene: 16. The CDR3 is made up of 17 amino acids. The CDR3 DNA sequence: TGTGCCAGCACCCTTTTAGCAGGACAGGGGTTTGTCACTGAAGCTTTCTTT. It specifies CASTLLAGQGFVTEAFF.

This chain links TRBV19 with TRBJ2-3, with 7 nucleotides matching TRBD2. J was trimmed by 6 bases and V by 6 bases; bases with no gene match: 9. The CDR3 spans 14 residues. The germline gives CDR1 LNHDA, CDR2 SQIVND (reference sequence). CDR3 in DNA: TGTGCCAGTAGCACCGGACTAGGGCCGGATACGCAGTATTTT. Amino acids: CASSTGLGPDTQYF.

This clonotype was counted many times. The chain uses TRBV6-2 or TRBV6-3 and TRBJ1-1; 7 bases map to TRBD1. Germline V CDR1 and CDR2: MNHEY, SVGEGT. The CDR3 has 18 residues. V dropped 2 bases and J dropped 1; count of bases not matched to a gene: 13. For the CDR3, the DNA is TGTGCCAGCAGTTACCAAATACCCCGGGACAGAAGGAACACTGAAGCTTTCTTT. It yields the protein CASSYQIPRDRRNTEAFF.

The chain recombines TRBV10-3 with TRBJ2-1, with TRBD1 identical over 8 bases. CDR1 is ENHRY, CDR2 SYGVKD, per germline. Germline trimming cut 1 base from V and 8 bases from J; bases unmatched to any gene: 10. The CDR3 is made up of 16 amino acids. CDR3 DNA sequence: TGTGCCATCAGTGAGTTCCCTCAGGGGGCGGTCGATGAGCAGTTCTTC. Its translation is CAISEFPQGAVDEQFF.

This clonotype turned up a few times. CDR3 sequence (DNA): TGCGCCAGCAGCCATGGACTAAACCACAATGAGCAGTTCTTC. It codes for CASSHGLNHNEQFF. V and J are TRBV4-1 and TRBJ2-1; D is perhaps TRBD2 (6 bases). Trimming took 3 bases from V and 5 from J, leaving 11 bases between them. Germline loops: CDR1 MGHRA, CDR2 YSYEKL. The CDR3 sequence is 14 residues long.

The rearrangement links TRBV6-2 or TRBV6-3 to TRBJ2-3; TRBD2 aligns across 9 bases. After removal of 7 bases from V and 8 bases from J, the junction contained 16 bases not matched to a gene. Germline assignment: CDR1 MNHEY and CDR2 SVGEGT. CDR3 length: 16 residues. The CDR3 protein is CASISENGLARGTQYF. The DNA of the CDR3 is TGTGCCAGCATCTCGGAGAACGGACTAGCGAGGGGTACGCAGTATTTT.

This clonotype has ten or more counts. V usage is TRBV20-1 and J usage is TRBJ2-2, with TRBD2 matching 10 bases. Germline assignment: CDR1 DFQATT and CDR2 SNEGSKA (reference sequence). The length of the CDR3 is 15 residues. Trimming cost V 3 bases and J 4 bases; bases outside gene matches: 5. As DNA, the CDR3 is TGCAGTGCTAGCTTGGGACTAGCGACCACCGGGGAGCTGTTTTTT. Its protein is CSASLGLATTGELFF.

This clonotype came up a few times. The rearrangement uses TRBV20-1 and TRBJ2-7; no clear D gene. The germline V gene has CDR1 DFQATT and CDR2 SNEGSKA (reference sequence). The CDR3 has 11 amino acids. The ends were cut back, 2 bases at V and 2 bases at J, with 4 bases in the middle. The CDR3 DNA follows: TGCAGTGCTAGACAGCCCTACGAGCAGTACTTC. Its translation: CSARQPYEQYF.

The CDR3 loop is CASSLEGSTGELFF. CDR3 sequence (DNA): TGCGCCAGCAGCTTGGAGGGGAGCACCGGGGAGCTGTTTTTT. The rearrangement uses TRBV5-1 and TRBJ2-2; D assignment may be TRBD1 or TRBD2 (5 bases each). Trimming removed 0 bases from V and 4 bases from J, with 7 bases in between. CDR1 is SGHRS, CDR2 YFSETQ, per germline. This CDR3 spans 14 amino acids.

The V gene is TRBV29-1, the J gene TRBJ1-2; D remains unclear. V lost 6 bases and J lost 2, with 7 bases in between. CDR1 is SQVTM and CDR2 is ANQGSEA in the germline V gene. This CDR3 has 11 amino acids. DNA for the CDR3: TGCAGCGTACGCGCAAACTATGGCTACACCTTC. It translates to CSVRANYGYTF.

This chain joins TRBV27 and TRBJ1-6, with no clear D. Germline loops: CDR1 MNHEY, CDR2 SMNVEV (reference sequence). The CDR3 is 15 amino acids. Trimming pared 0 bases from V and 9 bases from J, leaving 12 bases between. The CDR3 sequence: CASSLSRLGASPLHF. The CDR3 region has the DNA TGTGCCAGCAGTTTATCCAGGCTAGGAGCTTCACCCCTCCACTTT.

This clonotype was seen repeatedly, ten times or more. V usage is TRBV7-3 and J usage is TRBJ2-3; D gene ambiguous. This CDR3 is 14 amino acids long. V lost 5 bases, J lost 2 bases, and 11 bases lay in between. The germline V gene has CDR1 SGHTA and CDR2 FQGTGA. CDR3 loop: CASSKQAVTDTQYF. For the CDR3, the DNA is TGTGCCAGCAGCAAGCAGGCAGTCACAGATACGCAGTATTTT.

This clonotype was counted between two and nine times. The rearrangement links TRBV7-2 to TRBJ1-6, with D tentatively TRBD1 (6 bases). V was clipped by 4 bases and J by 5 bases, with 12 bases between them. This CDR3 region has 15 residues. Per the germline V gene, CDR1 is SGHTA and CDR2 is FQGNSA. The CDR3 sequence is CASSYSTGNNSPLHF. CDR3 coding DNA: TGTGCCAGCAGCTACTCGACAGGAAATAATTCACCCCTCCACTTT. The entire variable domain, with the rest obtained from reference TRBV7-2 and TRBJ1-6, is as follows: GAGVSQSPSNKVTEKGKDVELRCDPISGHTALYWYRQSLGQGLEFLIYFQGNSAPDKSGLPSDRFSAERTGGSVSTLTIQRTQQEDSAVYLCASSYSTGNNSPLHFGNGTRLTVT.

Many counts were recorded for this clonotype. This chain joins TRBV9 and TRBJ2-5; 7 bases align to TRBD2. The CDR3 sequence is 15 residues long. V trimming: 0 bases; J trimming: 4 bases; junction bases outside the gene matches: 6. Germline CDR1 SGDLS, CDR2 YYNGEE. Here the CDR3 reads CASSVGGTTRETQYF. Here the CDR3 DNA reads TGTGCCAGCAGCGTAGGGGGGACTACCCGAGAGACCCAGTACTTC.

This rearrangement joins TRBV20-1 to TRBJ1-1, with D unclear. There are 11 residues in the CDR3. Per the germline V gene, CDR1 is DFQATT and CDR2 is SNEGSKA (reference sequence). V gave up 4 bases and J gave up 0 bases, with 3 bases separating them. Written as DNA, the CDR3 is TGCAGTGCTACTATGAACACTGAAGCTTTCTTT. It is translated as CSATMNTEAFF.

This clonotype has at least ten counts. V usage is TRBV6-1 and J usage is TRBJ2-5, with 7 positions matching TRBD1. This CDR3 comprises 14 residues. Trimming took 1 base from V and 6 from J; bases not matched to a gene: 5. Germline assignment: CDR1 MNHNS and CDR2 SASEGT. The DNA for the CDR3 is TGTGCCAGCAGTGAAGTAGGGGGCCGACAGACCCAGTACTTC. It codes for CASSEVGGRQTQYF.